The text below deals with one T cell receptor beta chain. These data belong to a study of blood T cell repertoires in COVID-19. Whole-study context: The analysed material was cDNA or gDNA that came from T cells, B-cell-depleted T cells, or PBMCs.

The CDR3 runs 14 residues. V dropped 4 bases and J dropped 2 bases, with 9 bases sitting between them. Germline loops: CDR1 KGHDR, CDR2 SFDVKD. As handled by the study authors: Amplification from reference gene primers served as the basis for estimated nucleated cell counts. Sequencing was performed with immunoSEQ multiplex PCR; in TCRdb, only in-frame clones are kept and a portion is missing. V and J calls plus clone size are reproduced from that table; the DNA served to infer D and trimming. The sample holds some 48,000 clones, around 86% seen once. This sequence was found in a human donor in a cohort sampled during active COVID-19. Sequencing was performed on peripheral blood. This sequence joins TRBV24-1 and TRBJ2-3; D might be TRBD2 (6 bases). The CDR3 protein is CATSDRGTTDTQYF. CDR3 bases: TGTGCCACCAGTGACCGCGGGACCACAGATACGCAGTATTTT.